Each of the 16 T cell receptor beta chains below was sequenced from the same sample in a study of cytomegalovirus exposure and HLA in healthy donors. PCR amplification relied on 60 Vbeta primers (plus 13 Jbeta primers). Using immunoSEQ multiplex PCR, the repertoire was profiled, and TCRdb retains in-frame clones only, with some absent. The listing contains roughly 53,000 clones. The sample was PBMCs. These receptors originate from a man aged 18 to 30 in good health and CMV-seropositive.

The chain is built from TRBV2 and TRBJ2-2; possible D gene TRBD1, 5 bases. Germline lookup yields CDR1 SNHLY and CDR2 FYNNEI. V lost 6 bases, J lost 3 bases, and 11 bases lay in between. The CDR3 runs to 14 residues. CDR3 protein: CASRNIRDTGELFF. In nucleotides, the CDR3 is TGTGCCAGCAGGAATATCAGGGACACCGGGGAGCTGTTTTTT.

V and J are TRBV13 and TRBJ2-7, with 16 nucleotides matching TRBD2. The CDR3 length is 16 residues. Germline CDR1 PRHDT, CDR2 FYEKMQ (reference sequence). J was trimmed by 7 bases and V by 5 bases; bases with no gene match: 8. As DNA, the CDR3 is TGTGCCAGCAGCCTGGGACTAGCGGGAGGGCCGGGGGAGCAGTACTTC. The encoded protein is CASSLGLAGGPGEQYF.

The chain joins TRBV10-2 to TRBJ2-7; the match to TRBD1 covers 7 bases. The CDR3 totals 14 residues. V was pared by 6 bases and J by 3 bases, with 8 bases of the junction left unmatched. Germline assignment: CDR1 WSHSY and CDR2 SAAADI. The CDR3 protein is CASRRQGNDYEQYF. CDR3 DNA sequence: TGCGCCAGCAGAAGACAGGGTAATGACTACGAGCAGTACTTC.

The rearrangement uses TRBV18 and TRBJ2-5; 10 bases are a match to TRBD2. Trimming took 1 base from V and 1 from J; bases not matched to a gene: 3. The germline CDR1 and CDR2 sequences are KGHSH and LQKENI. The CDR3 is 16 residues long. The CDR3, as DNA: TGTGCCAGCTCACCACTAGCGGGAGGAACCCAAGAGACCCAGTACTTC. This codes for CASSPLAGGTQETQYF.

The chain recombines TRBV29-1 with TRBJ2-5; 8 bases agree with TRBD1. CDR3 size: 13 residues. CDR1 is SQVTM, CDR2 ANQGSEA, per germline. V lost 6 bases to trimming and J lost 5 bases; unmatched junction nucleotides: 8. The CDR3, as DNA: TGCAGCGTCGGGGACAGGCGAGGGGAGACCCAGTACTTC. Protein sequence: CSVGDRRGETQYF.

CDR3 in DNA: TGCGCCAGCAGCTTGGAAGAGGGGCAGTTCTTC. Amino acid sequence: CASSLEEGQFF. The genes are TRBV5-1 and TRBJ2-1; D may be TRBD2 (5 bases). The CDR3 consists of 11 residues. Germline values: CDR1 SGHRS, CDR2 YFSETQ. Trimming removed 0 bases at V and 12 bases at J, with 7 bases between.

The chain couples TRBV6-5 to TRBJ2-3; the match to TRBD2 covers 10 bases. Germline lookup yields CDR1 MNHEY and CDR2 SVGAGI. The V and J ends lost 6 bases and 2 bases, in that order; junction bases with no gene match: 2. The CDR3 sequence is 14 residues long. DNA of the CDR3: TGTGCCAGCAGCAGCGGGGGGGACACAGATACGCAGTATTTT. Encoded protein: CASSSGGDTDTQYF.

V is TRBV27 and J is TRBJ2-5; perhaps TRBD2 as D (6 bases). Trimming pared 2 bases from V and 5 bases from J, leaving 9 bases between. The germline V gene encodes CDR1 MNHEY and CDR2 SMNVEV (reference sequence). The CDR3 is 13 residues long. In DNA, the CDR3 is TGTGCCAGCAGTTTACCGGGACTGGAGACCCAGTACTTC. Translating gives CASSLPGLETQYF.

The gene calls are TRBV7-8 and TRBJ2-4; 7 nucleotides line up with TRBD1. V lost 2 bases and J lost 7; bases outside the gene matches: 14. This CDR3 comprises 17 residues. Germline CDR1 reads SGHVS; CDR2 reads FQNEAQ. The CDR3 nucleotides are TGTGCCAGCAGCTTACATCGCGGACAGGCAGGGTTGAACATTCAGTACTTC. This codes for CASSLHRGQAGLNIQYF. The whole variable domain, remainder taken from reference TRBV7-8 and TRBJ2-4, is GAGVSQSPRYKVAKRGQDVALRCDPISGHVSLFWYQQALGQGPEFLTYFQNEAQLDKSGLPSDRFFAERPEGSVSTLKIQRTQQEDSAVYLCASSLHRGQAGLNIQYFGAGTRLSVL.

The genes are TRBV28 and TRBJ1-5, with unresolved D. The CDR3 is 16 amino acids. The germline V and J ends were trimmed by 2 bases and 4 bases, with 15 bases remaining between them. Germline V gene sequence: CDR1 MDHEN, CDR2 SYDVKM. The CDR3 nucleotides are TGTGCCAGCAGTTTACATCCAGCGGGATCAAATCAGCCCCAGCATTTT. Protein product: CASSLHPAGSNQPQHF.

Concerning this clone itself: This CDR3 is also generated by other DNA sequences in the sample. This chain joins TRBV6-4 and TRBJ1-1, with a weak D call TRBD1 (6 bases). With 0 bases removed from V and 5 bases from J, the gap between germline ends came to 10 bases. CDR3 length equals 14 residues. Germline CDR1 is MRHNA and CDR2 is SNTAGT. For the CDR3, the DNA is TGTGCCAGCAGTGACTCATCCAGGGGAACTGAAGCTTTCTTT. It encodes CASSDSSRGTEAFF.

The chain employs TRBV6-5 and TRBJ1-5; no clear D gene. The V and J ends lost 5 bases and 4 bases respectively, with 12 bases between them. The CDR3 is 14 residues long. The V gene's germline CDR1 is MNHEY and CDR2 SVGAGI. CDR3 coding DNA: TGTGCCAGCAGTGTGGGTACGGAGAATCAGCCCCAGCATTTT. Protein: CASSVGTENQPQHF.

The chain uses TRBV5-1 and TRBJ1-1; TRBD1 matches 10 bases. CDR1 is SGHRS, CDR2 YFSETQ, per germline. The CDR3 has 14 residues. V gave up 4 bases and J gave up 6 bases; unmatched junction bases: 6. DNA for the CDR3: TGCGCCAGCAGCCCCGGACAGGGGGGCGCTGAAGCTTTCTTT. Protein: CASSPGQGGAEAFF.

This chain uses TRBV11-2 with TRBJ1-3; D not certain. Deletions cut 1 base from V and 6 bases from J, with 13 bases between. CDR3 size: 15 residues. Germline V gene data show CDR1 as SGHAT and CDR2 as FQNNGV. The CDR3 DNA follows: TGTGCCAGCAGCTTAGCCGGGTACAACTTAAACACCATATATTTT. Protein product: CASSLAGYNLNTIYF.

V and J are TRBV7-9 and TRBJ2-3, with D unresolved. The CDR3 totals 14 residues. Trimming removed 5 bases from V and 4 bases from J, with 13 bases in between. Germline CDR1 SEHNR, CDR2 FQNEAQ (reference sequence). The CDR3 region is CASSPPRNADTQYF. DNA of the CDR3: TGTGCCAGCAGCCCCCCTAGAAACGCAGATACGCAGTATTTT.

The chain employs TRBV7-9 and TRBJ1-2; unclear D gene. The CDR3 has 15 residues. From germline, CDR1 is SEHNR and CDR2 FQNEAQ (reference sequence). V dropped 5 bases and J dropped 5 bases, with 18 bases sitting between them. CDR3 sequence (DNA): TGTGCCAGCAGCCCCTTAGCGGTTTCTCGGTATGGCTACACCTTC. Translating it yields CASSPLAVSRYGYTF. Drawing the rest from reference TRBV7-9 and TRBJ1-2, the complete variable domain is DTGVSQNPRHKITKRGQNVTFRCDPISEHNRLYWYRQTLGQGPEFLTYFQNEAQLEKSRLLSDRFSAERPKGSFSTLEIQRTEQGDSAMYLCASSPLAVSRYGYTFGSGTRLTVV.